Included here is one T cell receptor beta chain sequence, with context. This clone was seen a few times. The antigen it recognizes is unknown. Qualities for individual bases were not recorded, and no much larger clone is one base off. CND-RA patients tested negative on the clinical CCP2 antibody test, and even with active therapy their joint destruction kept progressing. All CND-RA patients were characterized by typical joint destruction in wrists and ankles and by failure of conventional anti-rheumatic therapy. Sampling of CND-RA patients was performed not at diagnosis but after long disease histories, which spanned decades in several cases. Each patient provided around 50 millilitres of EDTA-anticoagulated peripheral blood. Density gradient separation with Ficoll-Paque PLUS was used to isolate peripheral blood mononuclear cells. AutoMACS magnetic bead positive selection was used to isolate CD8+ cells from fresh or cryopreserved PBMCs, and purity was verified by flow cytometry. Genomic DNA was extracted using Nucleospin Tissue or Tissue XS kits and then quantified on a Qubit 2.0 fluorometer.

The data derive from a study of CD8 T cells in seronegative destructive rheumatoid arthritis (dated by TCRdb to 2020 to 2021). About the full investigation: At the time of sampling, biological drugs were being given to seven out of the eight CND-RA patients. The seropositive RA, seronegative RA and healthy control comparison cohorts were obtained from an earlier published TCRbeta dataset rather than being newly sequenced. The study compared peripheral CD8+ TCRbeta repertoires from patients with CCP-negative destructive rheumatoid arthritis (CND-RA) against repertoires from newly diagnosed seropositive RA, seronegative RA and healthy controls. Paper-wide results and their limitations: The small size of the CND-RA cohort was acknowledged as a study limitation. With age adjusted for, CD8+ TCRbeta repertoires in CND-RA patients appeared less diverse and more clonal than repertoires in other RA subtypes. Compared with controls and other RA subtypes, CND-RA repertoires contained more CMV-reactive and fewer influenza A-reactive CD8+ TCRbeta sequences. Across the roughly 120,000 clonotypes tested, no public clonotype enrichment survived Benjamini-Hochberg correction. A distinct set of enriched public clonotypes appeared to be carried by CND-RA patients, and this finding was interpreted by the authors as support for a separate disease subset. Because no diagnostic samples were available, the TCR repertoire differences may partly reflect poor disease control over the years rather than being present at onset.

Per the germline V gene, MGHRA is the CDR1 and YSYEKL is the CDR2. Trimming leaves V shorter by 2 bases and J shorter by 4 bases, with the junction holding 7 bases beyond the gene matches. The CDR3 starts with the cysteine, ends with the phenylalanine, and has 15 residues. Of all the DNA, just the CDR3 is kept, 45 bases in frame from base 1. TCRbeta sequencing used genomic DNA from CD8+ cells, following the manufacturer's instructions. TCRbeta sequencing used the immunoSEQ assay and was run at a genomics technology centre in Finland. From the authors' description of their analysis: The clonotype tables produced by the immunoSEQ preprocessing pipeline were converted into VDJtools format, and any non-productive clonotypes were filtered out. Any sample with fewer than 10,000 reads was excluded, the remaining samples were subsampled to 10,000 reads, and most of the eight CND-RA samples made it through. Using the VDJtools CalcDiversityStats function on data subsampled to 10,000 reads, the Shannon-Wiener, Simpson and clonality indices were calculated. To infer antigen specificity, non-singleton TCRbeta clonotypes were hard-matched against VDJdb, meaning no mismatches were allowed. CDR3 sequences that differed by a single amino acid (Hamming distance 1) were grouped into clusters that potentially share antigen targets. Group enrichment of public clonotypes was tested with one-sided Fisher's exact tests after groups were resampled to six samples, with the procedure repeated ten times. Drawn from immuneACCESS, this table holds only the in-frame rearrangements with V and J called that TCRdb kept. Clones are partly lost; checked studies trace under half to an unresolved V gene and leave the rest unexplained. V and J calls plus clone size are reproduced from that table; the DNA served to infer D and trimming. This sample has roughly 13,000 clones in its table, and roughly four fifths of those were observed once. The ten largest clones represent about 30% of the sample.

The TCR was taken from a woman between 25 and 49 years old with seronegative destructive rheumatoid arthritis. The chain uses TRBV4-1 and TRBJ1-1, and TRBD1 aligns with 7 junction nucleotides. The material sequenced was CD8+ T cells from blood. The DNA is TGCGCCAGCAGCCAAAAAACAGGGGATACCACTGAAGCTTTCTTT. It specifies CASSQKTGDTTEAFF.